Below are 10 T cell receptor beta chains sequenced from a single sample in a study of post-analysis software for immune sequencing data. Study-wide points: Controls showed lower frequencies than patients for five TRBV segments, and TRBV5-6, TRBV5-1 and TRBV20-1 were among these.

Prepared TCR beta cDNA libraries contained unique molecular identifiers. A single record per CDR3 protein comes from TCRdb applying MiXCR to the PCR reads. The data show about 800,000 distinct CDR3 sequences, with 25% to 30% seen just once and approximately 0.6% held by the top ten. Antigen specificity for these receptors is unknown. Sequencing was performed on blood. Receptors were obtained from a girl aged 10 to 17 with multiple sclerosis.

CDR3 residues: CASSPSTGGLGYF. In nucleotides, the CDR3 is TGTGCCAGCAGCCCCTCAACGGGCGGATTAGGGTACTTC. The V call is TRBV2, the J call TRBJ2-4, with unresolved D. Looked up from germline, CDR1 is SNHLY and CDR2 is FYNNEI. The CDR3 runs to 13 residues. V was cut by 6 bases and J by 15 bases, with 21 bases left in between.

The table lists this clonotype with a few counts. The chain recombines TRBV5-5 with TRBJ1-1; D uncertain. Germline CDR1 reads SGHKS; CDR2 reads YYEKEE (reference sequence). There are 14 residues in the CDR3. The V end lost 4 bases, the J end lost 1 base, and 11 bases lay between the germline ends. The CDR3 sequence: CASSLGRWNTEAFF. The CDR3 DNA is TGTGCCAGCAGCCTAGGACGGTGGAACACTGAAGCTTTCTTT.

This clonotype was counted between two and nine times. As DNA, the CDR3 is TGTGCCAGCACCATATCGAGGAGAGGGAGGGAAAAACTGTTTTTT. Translating gives CASTISRRGREKLFF. The V call is TRBV12-3 or TRBV12-4, the J call TRBJ1-4, with no clear D. The CDR3 spans 15 residues. V was pared by 7 bases and J by 8 bases, with 20 bases between.

The genes are TRBV7-2 and TRBJ2-4, with 8 positions matching TRBD1. Germline V gene lookup returns CDR1 SGHTA and CDR2 FQGNSA. This CDR3 region has 13 residues. After removal of 6 bases from V and 7 bases from J, the junction contained 5 bases not matched to a gene. The chain's CDR3 is CASRSDRANIQYF. The CDR3 DNA reads TGTGCCAGCAGGTCGGACAGGGCCAACATTCAGTACTTC.

The chain couples TRBV20-1 to TRBJ2-7, with a possible D match to TRBD1 (6 bases). V lost 0 bases to trimming and J lost 5 bases, with 26 bases between them. Germline V gene lookup returns CDR1 DFQATT and CDR2 SNEGSKA (reference sequence). The CDR3 length is 18 residues. CDR3 region: CSARDLGHLWQGFHEQYF. CDR3 DNA: TGCAGTGCTAGAGATTTGGGACATCTGTGGCAGGGGTTCCACGAGCAGTACTTC.

V usage is TRBV27 and J usage is TRBJ2-4; 7 nucleotides line up with TRBD2. Looked up from germline, CDR1 is MNHEY and CDR2 is SMNVEV (reference sequence). The CDR3 covers 15 residues. Trimming removed 4 bases from V and 1 base from J; junction bases left unmatched: 4. The CDR3 coding sequence is TGTGCCAGCAGTTCCTTGACTAGCGCCAAAAACATTCAGTACTTC. Its protein product is CASSSLTSAKNIQYF.

This clonotype was counted between two and nine times. This chain joins TRBV28 and TRBJ1-2; D is unresolved. Germline assignment: CDR1 MDHEN and CDR2 SYDVKM. Trimming took off 6 bases at V and 7 bases at J, with 12 bases between the two ends. This CDR3 has 12 residues. CDR3 protein: CASREASRGYTF. The CDR3 DNA follows: TGTGCCAGCAGGGAGGCGTCTCGTGGCTACACCTTC.

This clonotype was counted only a few times. The CDR3 nucleotides read TGCATCGCGGGCCCGCGAGGGGGGCAGTATTTT. Translated: CIAGPRGGQYF. The chain is built from TRBV20-1 and TRBJ2-3, with a weak D call TRBD1 (6 bases). Germline V gives CDR1 DFQATT, CDR2 SNEGSKA (reference sequence). The CDR3 is 11 amino acids.

The table lists this clonotype with a few counts. This sequence joins TRBV9 and TRBJ2-5; D is unclear. The CDR3 extends over 11 amino acids. Germline-derived CDR1 and CDR2 are SGDLS and YYNGEE. V gave up 6 bases and J gave up 5 bases, with 8 bases separating them. CDR3 sequence (DNA): TGTGCCAGCAACGTCGGGGAGACCCAGTACTTC. This sequence encodes CASNVGETQYF. Full variable domain (outside the CDR3, taken from reference TRBV9 and TRBJ2-5): DSGVTQTPKHLITATGQRVTLRCSPRSGDLSVYWYQQSLDQGLQFLIQYYNGEERAKGNILERFSAQQFPDLHSELNLSSLELGDSALYFCASNVGETQYFGPGTRLLVL.

The V call is TRBV29-1, the J call TRBJ2-3, with a weak D call TRBD2 (6 bases). The CDR3 extends over 14 amino acids. The V end was cut by 4 bases, the J end by 6 bases, with 17 bases between. In germline, CDR1 is SQVTM, CDR2 ANQGSEA. The CDR3 is CSVVVVPRGDTQYF. The CDR3 bases are TGCAGCGTTGTAGTGGTCCCCCGGGGGGATACGCAGTATTTT.